This T cell receptor beta chain was sequenced during a study of cytomegalovirus exposure and HLA in healthy donors. Overall study findings and caveats: The dataset shows that most TCR sequences were rare, while some public TCRs occurred in many donors. Sequencing depth across donors, presence/absence analyses assumed, was roughly uniform.

The PCR used 60 Vbeta and 13 Jbeta primers. Only in-frame clones appear in the TCRdb table, and some are missing; sequencing was by immunoSEQ multiplex PCR. The sample contains around 140,000 clones, around 87% of which appear only once. Germline CDR1 and CDR2: SGHNT and YYREEE (reference sequence). V lost 5 bases, J lost 3 bases, and 22 bases stayed unmatched. The CDR3 sequence is 20 residues long. Of note for this clone: Its matching antigen is unknown.

V gene TRBV5-4 combines with J gene TRBJ2-2, with 7 bases lining up with TRBD2. The TCR comes from a woman in her 30s in good health and CMV-seronegative. Sequencing was carried out using PBMCs. CDR3 nucleotide sequence: TGTGCCAGCAGGTGGGGTCCCCCCCAGTTCGCGGGAGTGTACACCGGGGAGCTGTTTTTT. Translated: CASRWGPPQFAGVYTGELFF.